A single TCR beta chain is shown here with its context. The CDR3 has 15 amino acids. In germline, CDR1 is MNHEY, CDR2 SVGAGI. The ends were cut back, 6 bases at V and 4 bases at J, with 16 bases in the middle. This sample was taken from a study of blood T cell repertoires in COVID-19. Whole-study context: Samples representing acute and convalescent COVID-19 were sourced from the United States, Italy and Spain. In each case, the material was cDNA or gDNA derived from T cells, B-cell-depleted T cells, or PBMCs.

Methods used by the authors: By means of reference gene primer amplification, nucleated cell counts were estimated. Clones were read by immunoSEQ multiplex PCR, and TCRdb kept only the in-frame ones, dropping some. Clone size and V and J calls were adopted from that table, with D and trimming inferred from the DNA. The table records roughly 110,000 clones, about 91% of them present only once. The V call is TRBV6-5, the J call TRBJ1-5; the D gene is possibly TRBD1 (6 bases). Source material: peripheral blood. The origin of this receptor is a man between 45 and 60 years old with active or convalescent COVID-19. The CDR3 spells CASSQTGSQNQPQHF. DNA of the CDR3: TGTGCCAGCAGCCAAACAGGGAGTCAAAATCAGCCCCAGCATTTT.